One and the same sample provided the 19 T cell receptor beta chains below, sequenced in a study of blood T cell repertoires in COVID-19. Profiled with immunoSEQ multiplex PCR; TCRdb holds only in-frame clones, not every one. The table lists 200,000 or so clones, 70% to 90% of them singletons. The sequenced sample was peripheral blood. These receptors were obtained from a woman aged 40 to 50 who had recovered from COVID-19.

The rearrangement links TRBV27 to TRBJ1-3; D unclear. The CDR3 runs 17 residues. Germline V gives CDR1 MNHEY, CDR2 SMNVEV (reference sequence). Trimming pared 3 bases from V and 0 bases from J, leaving 15 bases between. CDR3 region: CASSFGPYPSSGNTIYF. The DNA of the CDR3 is TGTGCCAGCAGTTTTGGGCCTTACCCGAGCTCTGGAAACACCATATATTTT.

V and J are TRBV7-7 and TRBJ2-1; 10 bases line up with TRBD2. The CDR3 covers 14 residues. Germline V gene sequence: CDR1 SSHAT, CDR2 FNYEAQ (reference sequence). J gave up 4 bases and V 8 bases, and 5 bases lay outside the gene matches. In DNA, the CDR3 is TGTGCCAGCTCGGTACTAGCGGGATACAATGAGCAGTTCTTC. It specifies CASSVLAGYNEQFF.

The chain carries TRBV19 and TRBJ2-1; D is possibly TRBD2 (5 bases). The V gene's germline CDR1 is LNHDA and CDR2 SQIVND (reference sequence). The CDR3 spans 14 residues. Trimming cost V 1 base and J 5 bases, with 9 bases left between them. The CDR3 DNA reads TGTGCCAGTAGTATAGTGGGGAGTGACAATGAGCAGTTCTTC. Translation: CASSIVGSDNEQFF.

V usage is TRBV7-3 and J usage is TRBJ2-3; D is uncertain. This CDR3 has 14 amino acids. CDR1 SGHTA and CDR2 FQGTGA come from the germline V gene. Trimming pared 2 bases from V and 0 bases from J, leaving 6 bases between. This chain's CDR3 is CASSLQSSTDTQYF. DNA of the CDR3: TGTGCCAGCAGCTTACAGTCTAGCACAGATACGCAGTATTTT.

V and J are TRBV7-2 and TRBJ2-1, with 8 bases fitting TRBD2. Germline trimming cut 5 bases from V and 6 bases from J; bases unmatched to any gene: 9. This CDR3 is built from 15 residues. Looked up from germline, CDR1 is SGHTA and CDR2 is FQGNSA. The CDR3 DNA reads TGTGCCAGCAGCCCGGGAGCGGGAGTAATCAATGAGCAGTTCTTC. Residues: CASSPGAGVINEQFF. Full variable domain (outside the CDR3, taken from reference TRBV7-2 and TRBJ2-1): GAGVSQSPSNKVTEKGKDVELRCDPISGHTALYWYRQSLGQGLEFLIYFQGNSAPDKSGLPSDRFSAERTGGSVSTLTIQRTQQEDSAVYLCASSPGAGVINEQFFGPGTRLTVL.

The chain joins TRBV28 to TRBJ2-5; TRBD2 matches 11 bases. V lost 1 base and J lost 8; bases outside the gene matches: 6. Germline V gene lookup returns CDR1 MDHEN and CDR2 SYDVKM. CDR3 length: 15 amino acids. CDR3 DNA sequence: TGTGCCAGCAGTTTATTGGCTAGCGGGGGGATTACCCAGTACTTC. Translating it yields CASSLLASGGITQYF.

The chain has TRBV27 and TRBJ2-7, with 7 bases fitting TRBD1. The ends lost 5 bases at V and 4 bases at J; junction bases unmatched: 8. Looked up from germline, CDR1 is MNHEY and CDR2 is SMNVEV (reference sequence). CDR3 length equals 14 residues. The CDR3 DNA is TGTGCCAGCAGTACCCGACAGGGCACGTACGAGCAGTACTTC. This gives the protein CASSTRQGTYEQYF.

Only one count was recorded for this clone. This CDR3 is CASSVGDRGDQPQHF. The CDR3, as DNA: TGTGCCAGCAGTGTCGGGGACAGGGGAGATCAGCCCCAGCATTTT. The chain uses TRBV28 and TRBJ1-5; 10 positions agree with TRBD1. V lost 5 bases to trimming and J lost 5 bases; unmatched junction nucleotides: 6. The CDR3 runs to 15 residues. Germline V gene data show CDR1 as MDHEN and CDR2 as SYDVKM.

This chain uses TRBV7-9 with TRBJ1-4; D is unclear. This CDR3 is built from 17 residues. Per the germline V gene, CDR1 is SEHNR and CDR2 is FQNEAQ (reference sequence). V was pared by 1 base and J by 0 bases, with 12 bases between. CDR3: CASSLGWEGATNEKLFF. In DNA, the CDR3 is TGTGCCAGCAGCTTAGGCTGGGAGGGCGCAACTAATGAAAAACTGTTTTTT.

The chain couples TRBV7-9 to TRBJ1-2; D might be TRBD1 (6 bases). This CDR3 has 13 amino acids. Germline assignment: CDR1 SEHNR and CDR2 FQNEAQ (reference sequence). Deletions cut 7 bases from V and 0 bases from J, with 9 bases between. DNA for the CDR3: TGTGCCAGCACCTGGGGGCCTAACTATGGCTACACCTTC. It specifies CASTWGPNYGYTF.

The rearrangement uses TRBV11-3 and TRBJ2-2, with D possibly matching TRBD1 (5 bases). The germline V gene has CDR1 SGHNT and CDR2 YENEEA. V lost 5 bases and J lost 3, with 16 bases in between. This CDR3 is 16 amino acids long. The CDR3 is CASSLMTARDTGELFF. CDR3 sequence (DNA): TGTGCCAGCAGCCTCATGACAGCAAGGGACACCGGGGAGCTGTTTTTT.

V and J are TRBV3-1 (or the pseudogene TRBV3-2) and TRBJ1-4; 7 bases are a match to TRBD1. The CDR3 consists of 13 residues. Germline CDR1 LGHDT, CDR2 YNNKEL (reference sequence). With V trimmed by 2 bases and J by 14 bases, 8 bases remained unmatched. The CDR3 loop reads CASSQWPTGYLFF. The CDR3, as DNA: TGTGCCAGCAGCCAATGGCCGACAGGGTATCTGTTTTTT.

The chain is built from TRBV3-1 (or the pseudogene TRBV3-2) and TRBJ2-1, with D tentatively TRBD2 (5 bases). Trimming left V 1 base short and J 5 bases short, with 9 bases between. The CDR3 runs 14 residues. Looked up from germline, CDR1 is LGHDT and CDR2 is YNNKEL (reference sequence). The CDR3 nucleotides are TGTGCCAGCAGCCAAGCACCGACTAACAATGAGCAGTTCTTC. Translation gives CASSQAPTNNEQFF.

The chain couples TRBV27 to TRBJ2-1; maybe TRBD1 (5 bases). The CDR3 is 15 amino acids. Per germline, CDR1 MNHEY and CDR2 SMNVEV (reference sequence). Trimming took off 5 bases at V and 6 bases at J, with 17 bases between the two ends. The CDR3 region has the DNA TGTGCCAGCAGTCCCATCCCCACAGGATCCAATGAGCAGTTCTTC. This gives the protein CASSPIPTGSNEQFF.

The gene calls are TRBV3-1 (or the pseudogene TRBV3-2) and TRBJ1-2, with D maybe TRBD1 (6 bases). The CDR3 loop spans 16 amino acids. V lost 5 bases, J lost 4 bases, and 20 bases lay in between. Germline loops: CDR1 LGHDT, CDR2 YNNKEL (reference sequence). CDR3: CASSYSVSTGPYGYTF. The CDR3 DNA reads as TGTGCCAGCAGCTATTCGGTATCAACAGGGCCCTATGGCTACACCTTC.

This clone occurred once. The J gene is TRBJ2-1, the V gene TRBV2, with 12 bases that match TRBD1. Trimming cost V 7 bases and J 8 bases; bases outside gene matches: 12. This CDR3 is built from 16 residues. Germline assignment: CDR1 SNHLY and CDR2 FYNNEI. The CDR3 region has the DNA TGTGCCAGCATTAAAGCCCAGGGACAGGGGGCCGATGAGCAGTTCTTC. Its translation is CASIKAQGQGADEQFF.

The rearrangement links TRBV7-3 to TRBJ2-1, with a possible D match to TRBD2 (5 bases). Germline CDR1 is SGHTA and CDR2 is FQGTGA. The CDR3 totals 15 residues. The V end was cut by 4 bases, the J end by 9 bases, with 19 bases between. The chain's CDR3 is CASSSMRGGGSEQFF. CDR3 bases: TGTGCCAGCAGCTCAATGAGAGGAGGTGGGAGTGAGCAGTTCTTC.

This sequence joins TRBV7-9 and TRBJ1-5, with D perhaps TRBD1 (5 bases). V was pared by 5 bases and J by 6 bases, with 17 bases between. This CDR3 has 15 amino acids. CDR1 and CDR2 (germline): SEHNR, FQNEAQ (reference sequence). As DNA, the CDR3 is TGTGCCAGCAGCCTTACAGGTGGTGGCGGTCAGCCCCAGCATTTT. Encoded protein: CASSLTGGGGQPQHF.

The chain links TRBV19 to TRBJ2-6, with D possibly being TRBD2 (6 bases). This CDR3 is 15 amino acids long. Germline values: CDR1 LNHDA, CDR2 SQIVND (reference sequence). V lost 6 bases to trimming and J lost 1 base, with 10 bases between them. As DNA, the CDR3 is TGTGCCAGTAGGGACGGGGGTTCTGGGGCCAACGTCCTGACTTTC. Its protein product is CASRDGGSGANVLTF.